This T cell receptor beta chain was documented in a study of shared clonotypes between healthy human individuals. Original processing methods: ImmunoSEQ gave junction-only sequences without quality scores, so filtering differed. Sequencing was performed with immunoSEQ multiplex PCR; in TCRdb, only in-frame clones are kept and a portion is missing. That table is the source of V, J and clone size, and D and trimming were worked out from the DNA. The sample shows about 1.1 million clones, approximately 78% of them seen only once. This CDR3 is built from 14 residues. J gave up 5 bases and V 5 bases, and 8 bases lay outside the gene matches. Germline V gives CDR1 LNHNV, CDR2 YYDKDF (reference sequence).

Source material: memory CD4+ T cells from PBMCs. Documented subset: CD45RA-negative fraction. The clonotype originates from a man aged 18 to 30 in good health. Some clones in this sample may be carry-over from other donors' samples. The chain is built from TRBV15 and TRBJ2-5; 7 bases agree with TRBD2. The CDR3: CATSGGLVGETQYF. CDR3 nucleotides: TGTGCCACCAGCGGTGGACTAGTCGGGGAGACCCAGTACTTC.